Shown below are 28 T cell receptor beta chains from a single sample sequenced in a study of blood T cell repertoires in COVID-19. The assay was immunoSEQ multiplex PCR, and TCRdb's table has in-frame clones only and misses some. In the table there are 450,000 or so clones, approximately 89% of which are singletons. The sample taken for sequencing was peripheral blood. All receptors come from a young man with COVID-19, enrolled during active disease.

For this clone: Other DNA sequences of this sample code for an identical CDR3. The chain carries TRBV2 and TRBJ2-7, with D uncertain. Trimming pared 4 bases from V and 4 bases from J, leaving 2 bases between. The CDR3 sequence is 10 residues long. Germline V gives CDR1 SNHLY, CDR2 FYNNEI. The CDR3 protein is CASSVYEQYF. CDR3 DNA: TGTGCCAGCAGTGTATACGAGCAGTACTTC.

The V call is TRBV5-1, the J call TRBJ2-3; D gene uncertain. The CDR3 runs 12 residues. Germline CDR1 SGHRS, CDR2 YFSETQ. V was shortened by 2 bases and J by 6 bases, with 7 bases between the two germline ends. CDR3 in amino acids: CASSLLSDTQYF. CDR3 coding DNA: TGCGCCAGCAGCTTACTGTCCGATACGCAGTATTTT.

The chain's CDR3 is CASSPGRGASPLHF. The CDR3 bases are TGTGCCAGCAGCCCCGGGAGGGGTGCTTCACCCCTCCACTTT. This rearrangement joins TRBV3-1 (or the pseudogene TRBV3-2) to TRBJ1-6; possibly TRBD1 for D (5 bases). Trimming took off 4 bases at V and 9 bases at J, with 13 bases between the two ends. This CDR3 region has 14 residues. Germline V lookup: CDR1 LGHDT, CDR2 YNNKEL (reference sequence).

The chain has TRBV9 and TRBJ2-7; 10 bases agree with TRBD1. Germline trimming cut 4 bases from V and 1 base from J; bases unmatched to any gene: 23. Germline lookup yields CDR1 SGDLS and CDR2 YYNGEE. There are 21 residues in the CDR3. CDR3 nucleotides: TGTGCCAGCAGCCCCCTAAATTACACGGGACAGGGGAAACAAAGGTCCTACGAGCAGTACTTC. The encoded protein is CASSPLNYTGQGKQRSYEQYF.

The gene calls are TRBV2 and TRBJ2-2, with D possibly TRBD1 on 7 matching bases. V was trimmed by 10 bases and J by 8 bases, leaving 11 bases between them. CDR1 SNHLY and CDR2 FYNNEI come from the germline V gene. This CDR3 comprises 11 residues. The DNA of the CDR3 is TGTGCCACCAGGGGGGCTGGGGAGCTGTTTTTT. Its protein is CATRGAGELFF.

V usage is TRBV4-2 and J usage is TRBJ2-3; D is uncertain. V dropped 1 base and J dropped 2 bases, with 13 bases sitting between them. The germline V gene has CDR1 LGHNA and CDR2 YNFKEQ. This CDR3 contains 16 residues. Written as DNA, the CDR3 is TGTGCCAGCAGCCAAGTCGGCGGCAGCATCACAGATACGCAGTATTTT. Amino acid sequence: CASSQVGGSITDTQYF.

The CDR3, as DNA: TGTGCCAGTAGTATGAACAGGCCCACTTATGGCTACACCTTC. Residues: CASSMNRPTYGYTF. J is TRBJ1-2 and V is TRBV19, with a possible D match to TRBD1 (5 bases). Germline CDR1 and CDR2: LNHDA and SQIVND (reference sequence). The V end was cut by 3 bases, the J end by 5 bases, with 13 bases between. The CDR3 runs 14 residues.

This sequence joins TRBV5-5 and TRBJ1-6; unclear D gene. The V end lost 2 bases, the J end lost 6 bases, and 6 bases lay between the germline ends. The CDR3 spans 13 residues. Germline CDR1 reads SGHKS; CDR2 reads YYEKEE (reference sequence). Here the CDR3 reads CASSFGFNSPLHF. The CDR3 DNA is TGTGCCAGCAGCTTTGGCTTTAATTCACCCCTCCACTTT.

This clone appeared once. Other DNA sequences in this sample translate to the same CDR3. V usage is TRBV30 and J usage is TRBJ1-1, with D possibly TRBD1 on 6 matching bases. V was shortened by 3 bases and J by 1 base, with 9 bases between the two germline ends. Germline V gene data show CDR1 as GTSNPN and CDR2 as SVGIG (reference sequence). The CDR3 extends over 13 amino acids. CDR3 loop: CAWSIQGNTEAFF. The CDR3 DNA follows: TGTGCCTGGAGCATACAGGGGAACACTGAAGCTTTCTTT.

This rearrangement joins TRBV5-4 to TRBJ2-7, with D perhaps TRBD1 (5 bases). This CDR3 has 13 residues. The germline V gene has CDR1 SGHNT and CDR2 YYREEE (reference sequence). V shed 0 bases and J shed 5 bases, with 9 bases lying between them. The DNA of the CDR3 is TGTGCCAGCAGCTTGGCTGGGGCAGACGAGCAGTACTTC. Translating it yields CASSLAGADEQYF.

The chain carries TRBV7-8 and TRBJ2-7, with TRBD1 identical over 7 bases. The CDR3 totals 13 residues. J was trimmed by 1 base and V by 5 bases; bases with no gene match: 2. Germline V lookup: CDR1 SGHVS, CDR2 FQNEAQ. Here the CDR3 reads CASSQGQSYEQYF. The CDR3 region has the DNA TGTGCCAGCAGCCAGGGACAGTCCTACGAGCAGTACTTC.

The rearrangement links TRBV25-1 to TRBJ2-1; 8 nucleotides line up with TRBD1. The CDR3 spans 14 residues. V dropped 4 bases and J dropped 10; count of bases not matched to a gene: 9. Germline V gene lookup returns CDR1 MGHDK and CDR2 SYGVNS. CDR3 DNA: TGTGCCAGCAGTGGGCAACATAGACAGGGGGAGCAGTTCTTC. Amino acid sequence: CASSGQHRQGEQFF. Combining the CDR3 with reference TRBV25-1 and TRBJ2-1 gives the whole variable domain EADIYQTPRYLVIGTGKKITLECSQTMGHDKMYWYQQDPGMELHLIHYSYGVNSTEKGDLSSESTVSRIRTEHFPLTLESARPSHTSQYLCASSGQHRQGEQFFGPGTRLTVL.

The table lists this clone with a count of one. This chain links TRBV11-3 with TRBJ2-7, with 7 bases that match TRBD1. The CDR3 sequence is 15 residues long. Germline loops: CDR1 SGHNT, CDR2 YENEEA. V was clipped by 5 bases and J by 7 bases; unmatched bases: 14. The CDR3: CASSPRTGSGLEQYF. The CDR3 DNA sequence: TGTGCCAGCAGCCCCCGGACAGGTTCGGGGTTAGAGCAGTACTTC.

The CDR3 loop is CASSEQGQATGELFF. The CDR3 bases are TGTGCCAGCAGTGAACAGGGACAGGCCACCGGGGAGCTGTTTTTT. The chain combines TRBV25-1 with TRBJ2-2, with 8 bases lining up with TRBD1. CDR3 length equals 15 residues. CDR1 MGHDK and CDR2 SYGVNS come from the germline V gene. Losses at the gene ends were 2 bases for V and 4 bases for J; bases not matched to a gene: 3.

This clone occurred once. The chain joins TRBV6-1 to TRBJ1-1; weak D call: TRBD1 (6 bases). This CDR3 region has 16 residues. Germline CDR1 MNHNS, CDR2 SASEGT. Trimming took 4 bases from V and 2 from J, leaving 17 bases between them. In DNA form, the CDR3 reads TGTGCCAGCAGTGTACAGGGTCGTTGGGGCAACACTGAAGCTTTCTTT. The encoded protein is CASSVQGRWGNTEAFF.

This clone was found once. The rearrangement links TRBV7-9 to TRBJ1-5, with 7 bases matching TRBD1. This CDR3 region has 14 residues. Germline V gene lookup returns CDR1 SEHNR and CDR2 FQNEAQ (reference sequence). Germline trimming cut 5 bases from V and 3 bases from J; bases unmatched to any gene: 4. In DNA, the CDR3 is TGTGCCAGCAGCACGGGACAGTACAATCAGCCCCAGCATTTT. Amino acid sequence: CASSTGQYNQPQHF.

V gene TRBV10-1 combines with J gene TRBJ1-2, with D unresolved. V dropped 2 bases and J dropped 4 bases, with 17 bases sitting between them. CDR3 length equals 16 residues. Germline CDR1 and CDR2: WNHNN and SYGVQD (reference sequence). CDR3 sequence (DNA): TGCGCCAGCAGTGAGCTTCGAGCTCAAGCGGGCTATGGCTACACCTTC. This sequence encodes CASSELRAQAGYGYTF.

CDR3 coding DNA: TGCGCCAGCAGCCAAGGGTTCCCGGGACAGGGTTTCTACGAGCAGTTCTTC. Protein: CASSQGFPGQGFYEQFF. The chain links TRBV4-1 to TRBJ2-1; 9 bases agree with TRBD1. The CDR3 loop spans 17 amino acids. Trimming at V came to 1 base and at J to 10 bases, leaving 14 bases not matched to a gene. Germline CDR1 MGHRA, CDR2 YSYEKL.

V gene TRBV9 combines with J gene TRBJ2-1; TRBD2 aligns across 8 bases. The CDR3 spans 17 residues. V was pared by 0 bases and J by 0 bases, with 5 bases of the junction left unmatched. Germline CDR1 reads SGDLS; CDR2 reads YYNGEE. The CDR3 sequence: CASSVEGGRSSYNEQFF. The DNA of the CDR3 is TGTGCCAGCAGCGTAGAAGGCGGGAGGTCCTCCTACAATGAGCAGTTCTTC.

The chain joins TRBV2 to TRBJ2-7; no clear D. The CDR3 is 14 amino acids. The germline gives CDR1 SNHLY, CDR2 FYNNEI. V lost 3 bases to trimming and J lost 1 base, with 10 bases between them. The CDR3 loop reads CASSDILMSYEQYF. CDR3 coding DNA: TGTGCCAGCAGTGACATCCTAATGTCCTACGAGCAGTACTTC.

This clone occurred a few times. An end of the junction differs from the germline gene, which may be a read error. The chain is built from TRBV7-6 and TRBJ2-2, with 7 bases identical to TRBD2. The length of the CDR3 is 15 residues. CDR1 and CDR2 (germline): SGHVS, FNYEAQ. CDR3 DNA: TGTGCCAGCAGCTTAGCGGGGGGGAACGCCGGGGAGCTGTTTTTT. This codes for CASSLAGGNAGELFF.

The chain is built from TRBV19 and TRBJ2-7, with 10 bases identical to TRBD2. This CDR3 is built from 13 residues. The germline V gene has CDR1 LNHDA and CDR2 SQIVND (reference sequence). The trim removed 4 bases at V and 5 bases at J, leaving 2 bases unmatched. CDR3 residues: CASSTGLANEQYF. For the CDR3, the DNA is TGTGCCAGTAGTACGGGACTAGCGAACGAGCAGTACTTC.

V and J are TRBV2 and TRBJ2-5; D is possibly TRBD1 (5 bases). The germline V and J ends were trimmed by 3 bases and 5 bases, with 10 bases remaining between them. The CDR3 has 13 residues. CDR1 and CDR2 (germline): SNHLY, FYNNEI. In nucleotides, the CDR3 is TGTGCCAGCAGTGACGACAGTACGGAGACCCAGTACTTC. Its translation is CASSDDSTETQYF.

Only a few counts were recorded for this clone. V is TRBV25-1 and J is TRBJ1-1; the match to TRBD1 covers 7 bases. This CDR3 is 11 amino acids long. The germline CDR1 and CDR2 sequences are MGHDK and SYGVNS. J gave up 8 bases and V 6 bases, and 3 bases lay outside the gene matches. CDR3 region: CASSRGREAFF. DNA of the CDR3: TGTGCCAGCAGCAGGGGGAGAGAAGCTTTCTTT.

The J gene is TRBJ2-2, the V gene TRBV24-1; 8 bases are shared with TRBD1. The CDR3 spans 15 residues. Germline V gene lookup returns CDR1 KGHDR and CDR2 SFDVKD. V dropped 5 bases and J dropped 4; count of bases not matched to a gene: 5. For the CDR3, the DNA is TGTGCCACCAGTGTGACAGGGGTTGGCACCGGGGAGCTGTTTTTT. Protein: CATSVTGVGTGELFF.

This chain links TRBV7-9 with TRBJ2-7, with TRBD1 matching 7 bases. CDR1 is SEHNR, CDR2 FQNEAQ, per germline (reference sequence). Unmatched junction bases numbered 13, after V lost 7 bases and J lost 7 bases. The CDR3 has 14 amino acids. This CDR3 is CASTTVTGSLEQYF. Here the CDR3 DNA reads TGTGCCAGCACCACAGTGACAGGGTCTCTGGAGCAGTACTTC.

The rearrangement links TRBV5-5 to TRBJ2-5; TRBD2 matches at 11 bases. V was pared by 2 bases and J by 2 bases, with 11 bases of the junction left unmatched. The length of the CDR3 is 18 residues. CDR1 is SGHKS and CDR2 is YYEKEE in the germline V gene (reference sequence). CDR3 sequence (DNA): TGTGCCAGCAGCTTCGGGATAGCGGGAGGGAAGGATCAAGAGACCCAGTACTTC. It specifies CASSFGIAGGKDQETQYF.

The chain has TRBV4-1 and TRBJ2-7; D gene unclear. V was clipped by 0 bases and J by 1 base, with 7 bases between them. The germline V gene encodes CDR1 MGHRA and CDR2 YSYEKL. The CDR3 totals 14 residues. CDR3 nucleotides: TGCGCCAGCAGCCAAGAACCCCTATCCTACGAGCAGTACTTC. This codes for CASSQEPLSYEQYF.